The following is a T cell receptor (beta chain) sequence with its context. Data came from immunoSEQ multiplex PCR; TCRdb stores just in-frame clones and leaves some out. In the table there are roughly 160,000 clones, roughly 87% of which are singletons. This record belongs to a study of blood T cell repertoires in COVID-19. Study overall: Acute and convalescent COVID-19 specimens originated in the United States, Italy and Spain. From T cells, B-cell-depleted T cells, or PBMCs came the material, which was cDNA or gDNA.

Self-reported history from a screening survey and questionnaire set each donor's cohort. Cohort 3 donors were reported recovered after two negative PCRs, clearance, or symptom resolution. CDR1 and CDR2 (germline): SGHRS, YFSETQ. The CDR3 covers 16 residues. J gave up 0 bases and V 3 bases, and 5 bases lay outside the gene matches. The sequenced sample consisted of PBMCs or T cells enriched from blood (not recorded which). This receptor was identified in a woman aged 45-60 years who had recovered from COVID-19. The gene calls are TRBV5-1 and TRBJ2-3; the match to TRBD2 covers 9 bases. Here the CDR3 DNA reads TGCGCCAGCAGCTCTACTAGCGGGTGGAGCACAGATACGCAGTATTTT. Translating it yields CASSSTSGWSTDTQYF.